The sample holds one count of the clone carrying this T cell receptor beta chain. The source of the sample is a study of blood T cell repertoires in COVID-19. Study-wide background: Samples of COVID-19 (acute and convalescent) were obtained from the United States, Italy and Spain.

Profiled with immunoSEQ multiplex PCR; TCRdb holds only in-frame clones, not every one. The sample consists of around 300,000 clones, 70% to 90% of them appearing once. Germline-derived CDR1 and CDR2 are SGHRS and YFSETQ. Trimming shortened V by 1 base and J by 4 bases, and 11 bases separated the two germline ends. This CDR3 contains 14 residues. The gene calls are TRBV5-1 and TRBJ2-5; TRBD1 might be the D (5 bases). The sequencing input was peripheral blood. This sequence originates from a woman in her 70s with acute or convalescent COVID-19. The CDR3 loop reads CASSLRGMGETQYF. The CDR3 bases are TGCGCCAGCAGCTTGAGGGGTATGGGAGAGACCCAGTACTTC.